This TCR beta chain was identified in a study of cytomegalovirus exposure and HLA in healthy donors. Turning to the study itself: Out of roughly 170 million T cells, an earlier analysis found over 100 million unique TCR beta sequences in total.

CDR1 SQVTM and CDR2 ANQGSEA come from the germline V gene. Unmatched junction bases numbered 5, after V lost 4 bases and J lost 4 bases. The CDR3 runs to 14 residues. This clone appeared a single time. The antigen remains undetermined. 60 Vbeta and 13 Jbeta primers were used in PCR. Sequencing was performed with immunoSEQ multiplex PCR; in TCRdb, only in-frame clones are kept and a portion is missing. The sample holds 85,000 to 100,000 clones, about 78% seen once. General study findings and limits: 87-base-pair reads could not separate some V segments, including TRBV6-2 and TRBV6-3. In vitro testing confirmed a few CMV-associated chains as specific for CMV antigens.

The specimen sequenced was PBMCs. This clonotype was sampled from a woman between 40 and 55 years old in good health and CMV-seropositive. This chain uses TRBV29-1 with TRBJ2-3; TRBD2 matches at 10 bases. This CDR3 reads CSVGSGRAADTQYF. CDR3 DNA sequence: TGCAGCGTTGGGAGCGGGAGGGCCGCAGATACGCAGTATTTT.